The 6 T cell receptor beta chains in this list originate from one sample, sequenced in a study of high-grade serous ovarian cancer treatment subgroups. This table comes from immunoSEQ multiplex PCR, and its TCRdb copy is limited to in-frame clones, with some not included. The repertoire holds about 4,900 clones, with under 80% as singletons. Tumor samples were obtained before definitive surgery or chemotherapy. Sequencing used tumor tissue. The receptors come from a human donor with high-grade serous ovarian cancer.

The rearrangement links TRBV19 to TRBJ2-3; 13 nucleotides align to TRBD2. CDR1 LNHDA and CDR2 SQIVND come from the germline V gene (reference sequence). This CDR3 has 17 amino acids. J was trimmed by 4 bases and V by 4 bases; bases with no gene match: 8. The CDR3 spells CASSKLAGGPDPDTQYF. CDR3 coding DNA: TGTGCCAGTAGTAAACTAGCGGGAGGGCCCGATCCAGATACGCAGTATTTT.

V and J are TRBV7-8 and TRBJ2-6; tentative D call: TRBD1 (5 bases). Trimming removed 3 bases from V and 2 bases from J, with 14 bases in between. Germline V CDR1 and CDR2: SGHVS, FQNEAQ. The CDR3 extends over 17 amino acids. The CDR3 spells CASSFPGRWAGANVLTF. In DNA, the CDR3 is TGTGCCAGCAGCTTTCCAGGGCGGTGGGCTGGGGCCAACGTCCTGACTTTC.

The chain is built from TRBV27 and TRBJ2-1; the D is unclear. CDR3 length equals 14 residues. The germline V and J ends were trimmed by 2 bases and 6 bases, with 11 bases remaining between them. CDR1 MNHEY and CDR2 SMNVEV come from the germline V gene (reference sequence). The CDR3 DNA sequence: TGTGCCAGCAGTTTACTATTGGCGCGCAATGAGCAGTTCTTC. Encoded protein: CASSLLLARNEQFF.

This chain joins TRBV10-2 and TRBJ2-2, with 10 bases matching TRBD2. This CDR3 spans 20 amino acids. In germline, CDR1 is WSHSY, CDR2 SAAADI. J was trimmed by 0 bases and V by 6 bases; bases with no gene match: 16. The CDR3 nucleotides read TGCGCCAGCAGCGCGGTGAGAGCGGGAGGGCCTGGTTCGAACACCGGGGAGCTGTTTTTT. Encoded protein: CASSAVRAGGPGSNTGELFF.

The chain has TRBV7-8 and TRBJ2-5; D not certain. Per germline, CDR1 SGHVS and CDR2 FQNEAQ. The CDR3 is 11 residues long. Trimming removed 3 bases at V and 4 bases at J, with 3 bases between. CDR3 region: CASSFLETQYF. CDR3 DNA: TGTGCCAGCAGCTTCCTAGAGACCCAGTACTTC.

This chain connects TRBV29-1 to TRBJ2-5; D might be TRBD2 (6 bases). The J call is uncertain, as TRBJ2-7 better fits the DNA end. CDR1 and CDR2 (germline): SQVTM, ANQGSEA. The CDR3 has 15 amino acids. The chain's CDR3 is CSVEVTRVGSYEQYF. The CDR3, as DNA: TGCAGCGTTGAAGTGACTAGAGTCGGGTCCTACGAGCAGTACTTC.